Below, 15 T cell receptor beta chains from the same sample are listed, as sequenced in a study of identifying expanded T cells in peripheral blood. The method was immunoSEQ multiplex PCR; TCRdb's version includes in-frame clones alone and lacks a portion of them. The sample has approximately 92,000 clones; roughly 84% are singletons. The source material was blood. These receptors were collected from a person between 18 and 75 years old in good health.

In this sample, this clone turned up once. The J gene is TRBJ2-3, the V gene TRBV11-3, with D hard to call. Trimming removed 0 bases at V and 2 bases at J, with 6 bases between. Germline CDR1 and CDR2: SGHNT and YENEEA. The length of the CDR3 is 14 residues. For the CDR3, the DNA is TGTGCCAGCAGCTTAGACAGACTCACAGATACGCAGTATTTT. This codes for CASSLDRLTDTQYF.

Here the CDR3 reads CASSTGQGVRLNEKLFF. The CDR3 DNA is TGTGCCAGTAGTACCGGACAGGGGGTTAGATTAAATGAAAAACTGTTTTTT. The J gene is TRBJ1-4, the V gene TRBV19; TRBD1 agrees at 10 bases. This CDR3 has 17 residues. After removal of 4 bases from V and 5 bases from J, the junction contained 10 bases not matched to a gene. CDR1 is LNHDA and CDR2 is SQIVND in the germline V gene (reference sequence).

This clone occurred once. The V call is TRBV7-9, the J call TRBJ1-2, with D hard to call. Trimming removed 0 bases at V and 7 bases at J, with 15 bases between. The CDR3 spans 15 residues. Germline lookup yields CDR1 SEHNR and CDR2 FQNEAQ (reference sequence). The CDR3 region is CASSLALGDWGGYTF. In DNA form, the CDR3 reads TGTGCCAGCAGCTTAGCCCTCGGGGATTGGGGTGGCTACACCTTC. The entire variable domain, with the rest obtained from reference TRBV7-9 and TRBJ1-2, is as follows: DTGVSQNPRHKITKRGQNVTFRCDPISEHNRLYWYRQTLGQGPEFLTYFQNEAQLEKSRLLSDRFSAERPKGSFSTLEIQRTEQGDSAMYLCASSLALGDWGGYTFGSGTRLTVV.

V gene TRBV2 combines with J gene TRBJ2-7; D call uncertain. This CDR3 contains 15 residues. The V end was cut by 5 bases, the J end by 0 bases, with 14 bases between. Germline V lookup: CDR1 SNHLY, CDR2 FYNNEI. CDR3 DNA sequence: TGTGCCAGCAGTACCCTCCTTCAAATCTCCTACGAGCAGTACTTC. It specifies CASSTLLQISYEQYF.

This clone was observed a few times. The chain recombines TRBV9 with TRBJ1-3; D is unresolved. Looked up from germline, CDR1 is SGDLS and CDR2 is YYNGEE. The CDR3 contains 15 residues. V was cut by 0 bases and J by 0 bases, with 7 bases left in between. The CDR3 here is CASSVGRSSGNTIYF. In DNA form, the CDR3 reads TGTGCCAGCAGCGTAGGGCGATCCTCTGGAAACACCATATATTTT. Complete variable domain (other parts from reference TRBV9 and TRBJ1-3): DSGVTQTPKHLITATGQRVTLRCSPRSGDLSVYWYQQSLDQGLQFLIQYYNGEERAKGNILERFSAQQFPDLHSELNLSSLELGDSALYFCASSVGRSSGNTIYFGEGSWLTVV.

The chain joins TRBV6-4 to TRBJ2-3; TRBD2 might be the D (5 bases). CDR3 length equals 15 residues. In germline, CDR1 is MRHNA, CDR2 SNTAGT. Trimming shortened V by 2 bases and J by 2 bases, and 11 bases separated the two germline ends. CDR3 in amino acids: CASSDLPDSTDTQYF. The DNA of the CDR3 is TGTGCCAGCAGTGACCTACCGGACTCCACAGATACGCAGTATTTT.

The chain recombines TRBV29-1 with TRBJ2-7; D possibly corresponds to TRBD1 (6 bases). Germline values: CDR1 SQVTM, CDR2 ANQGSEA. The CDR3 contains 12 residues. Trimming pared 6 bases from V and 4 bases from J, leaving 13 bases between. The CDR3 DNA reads TGCAGCGTCACCGAACAGGGATACGAGCAGTACTTC. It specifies CSVTEQGYEQYF.

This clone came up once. The CDR3 loop reads CASSPQRDTFLTAFF. In nucleotides, the CDR3 is TGCGCCAGCAGCCCCCAGCGGGACACCTTCCTCACAGCTTTCTTT. This sequence joins TRBV4-1 and TRBJ1-1, with a weak D call TRBD1 (6 bases). The CDR3 has 15 residues. The germline gives CDR1 MGHRA, CDR2 YSYEKL. The ends were cut back, 4 bases at V and 10 bases at J, with 22 bases in the middle.

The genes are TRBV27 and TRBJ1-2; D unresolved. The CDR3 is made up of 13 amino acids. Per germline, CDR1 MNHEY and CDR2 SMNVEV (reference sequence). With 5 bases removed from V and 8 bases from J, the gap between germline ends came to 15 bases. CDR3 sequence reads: CASSPGTSRGYTF. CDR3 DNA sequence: TGTGCCAGCAGTCCGGGAACGTCTCGGGGCTACACCTTC.

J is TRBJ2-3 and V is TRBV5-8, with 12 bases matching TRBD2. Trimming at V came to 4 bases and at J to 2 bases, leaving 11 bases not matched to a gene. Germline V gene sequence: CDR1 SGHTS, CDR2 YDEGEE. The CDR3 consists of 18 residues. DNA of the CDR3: TGTGCCAGCAGCCGAATAATGACTAGCGGGGGAATCACAGATACGCAGTATTTT. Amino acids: CASSRIMTSGGITDTQYF.

The CDR3 nucleotides read TGTGCCAGCAGCCAGGGCTACGAGCAGTACTTC. As protein: CASSQGYEQYF. V and J are TRBV14 and TRBJ2-7; D ambiguous. The CDR3 runs 11 residues. The germline CDR1 and CDR2 sequences are SGHDN and FVKESK. V dropped 3 bases and J dropped 3 bases, with 3 bases sitting between them. The variable domain in full, completed from reference TRBV14 and TRBJ2-7, reads EAGVTQFPSHSVIEKGQTVTLRCDPISGHDNLYWYRRVMGKEIKFLLHFVKESKQDESGMPNNRFLAERTGGTYSTLKVQPAELEDSGVYFCASSQGYEQYFGPGTRLTVT.

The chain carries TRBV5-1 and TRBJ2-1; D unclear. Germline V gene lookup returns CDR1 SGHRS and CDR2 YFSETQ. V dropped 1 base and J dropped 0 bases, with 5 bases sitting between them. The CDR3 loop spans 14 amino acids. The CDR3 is CASSLTVSYNEQFF. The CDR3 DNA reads TGCGCCAGCAGCTTGACAGTCTCCTACAATGAGCAGTTCTTC.

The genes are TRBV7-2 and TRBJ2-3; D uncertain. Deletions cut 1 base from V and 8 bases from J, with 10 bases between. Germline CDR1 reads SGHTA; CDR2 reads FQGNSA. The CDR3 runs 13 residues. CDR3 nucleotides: TGTGCCAGCAGCTTAGACTTTTCCGGTACGCAGTATTTT. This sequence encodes CASSLDFSGTQYF.

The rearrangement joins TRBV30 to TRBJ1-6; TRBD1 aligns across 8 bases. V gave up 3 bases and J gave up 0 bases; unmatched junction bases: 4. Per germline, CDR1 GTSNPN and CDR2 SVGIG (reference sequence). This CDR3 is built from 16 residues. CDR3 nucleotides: TGTGCCTGGAGAGATACAGGGGGCTCCTATAATTCACCCCTCCACTTT. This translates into CAWRDTGGSYNSPLHF.

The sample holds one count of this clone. Here the CDR3 DNA reads TGTGCCTCTACGACTCCTGACTCCTACAATGAGCAGTTCTTC. It yields the protein CASTTPDSYNEQFF. The rearrangement uses TRBV30 and TRBJ2-1, with D uncertain. The CDR3 has 14 amino acids. V was shortened by 7 bases and J by 0 bases, with 13 bases between the two germline ends. CDR1 and CDR2 from the germline V gene are GTSNPN and SVGIG (reference sequence).